A selection of T cell receptor beta chains follows, all from one sample in a study of shared clonotypes between healthy human individuals. Data came from immunoSEQ multiplex PCR; TCRdb stores just in-frame clones and leaves some out. The table lists about 2.2 million clones, 80% to 95% of them singletons. Specimen: naive CD8+ T cells from PBMCs. The receptors derive from a man aged 18 to 30 in good health. Some clones in this sample may be carry-over from other donors' samples. Both conserved end residues are part of each CDR3. A D gene is named only where the DNA matches it firmly. The size of a clone is reported for some rows only, either as once, few or many, or as a class for expanded clones.

CDR3nt: TGTGCCAGCAGCAAGGGCGGGGGCCCAAACACCGGGGAGCTGTTTTTT
CDR3aa: CASSKGGGPNTGELFF
v_gene: TRBV13
j_gene: TRBJ2-2
len: 16
abundance: .
d_gene: .

CDR3nt: TGTGCCAGCAGCTTAGATAGGGGACTAGCGGGAGTCGCAGATACGCAGTATTTT
CDR3aa: CASSLDRGLAGVADTQYF
v_gene: TRBV11-2
j_gene: TRBJ2-3
len: 18
abundance: .
d_gene: TRBD2

CDR3nt: TGCGCCAGCAGCCAAGTCGGGCTGAGCTCCTACGAGCAGTACTTC
CDR3aa: CASSQVGLSSYEQYF
v_gene: TRBV4-1
j_gene: TRBJ2-7
len: 15
abundance: .
d_gene: .

CDR3nt: TGTGCCAGCAGCCCACGACTACTAGCGGGTAAAGAGACCCAGTACTTC
CDR3aa: CASSPRLLAGKETQYF
v_gene: TRBV4-2
j_gene: TRBJ2-5
len: 16
abundance: .
d_gene: TRBD2

CDR3nt: TGCGCCAGCTCATGGGACAGGGGAAGCTCTGGAAACACCATATATTTT
CDR3aa: CASSWDRGSSGNTIYF
v_gene: TRBV4-3
j_gene: TRBJ1-3
len: 16
abundance: .
d_gene: TRBD1

CDR3nt: TGTGCCAGCGCGTCGCGGGTTTCCTACGAGCAGTACTTC
CDR3aa: CASASRVSYEQYF
v_gene: TRBV27
j_gene: TRBJ2-7
len: 13
abundance: .
d_gene: .

CDR3nt: TGTGCCAGCAGCCTCAGGGGGGATAAAGTCTACGAGCAGTACTTC
CDR3aa: CASSLRGDKVYEQYF
v_gene: TRBV6-6
j_gene: TRBJ2-7
len: 15
abundance: .
d_gene: .

CDR3nt: TGTGCCAGTAGTATACCGGGGGCTGCGGGAGAAAAACTGTTTTTT
CDR3aa: CASSIPGAAGEKLFF
v_gene: TRBV19
j_gene: TRBJ1-4
len: 15
abundance: .
d_gene: .

CDR3nt: TGTGCCAGCCTCTTGGGGCAGATTAACACCGGGGAGCTGTTTTTT
CDR3aa: CASLLGQINTGELFF
v_gene: TRBV28
j_gene: TRBJ2-2
len: 15
abundance: few
d_gene: .

CDR3nt: TGCGCCAGCAGCCCTGGACAAATCGAGTATGGCTACACCTTC
CDR3aa: CASSPGQIEYGYTF
v_gene: TRBV10-2
j_gene: TRBJ1-2
len: 14
abundance: once
d_gene: .

CDR3nt: TGCGCCAGCAGTGAGCGGGAGTATAGCAATCAGCCCCAGCATTTT
CDR3aa: CASSEREYSNQPQHF
v_gene: TRBV10-2
j_gene: TRBJ1-5
len: 15
abundance: .
d_gene: .

CDR3nt: TGTGCCAGCAGCCGTTCACGAACCTCCTACGAGCAGTACTTC
CDR3aa: CASSRSRTSYEQYF
v_gene: TRBV7-3
j_gene: TRBJ2-7
len: 14
abundance: .
d_gene: .

CDR3nt: TGTGCCAGCAGCTCCGGGACCGAGCAGTTCTTC
CDR3aa: CASSSGTEQFF
v_gene: TRBV9
j_gene: TRBJ2-1
len: 11
abundance: once
d_gene: .

CDR3nt: TGTGCCAGCACCCCGGTAGGGGGTATGGGTAACACAGATACGCAGTATTTT
CDR3aa: CASTPVGGMGNTDTQYF
v_gene: TRBV2
j_gene: TRBJ2-3
len: 17
abundance: .
d_gene: .